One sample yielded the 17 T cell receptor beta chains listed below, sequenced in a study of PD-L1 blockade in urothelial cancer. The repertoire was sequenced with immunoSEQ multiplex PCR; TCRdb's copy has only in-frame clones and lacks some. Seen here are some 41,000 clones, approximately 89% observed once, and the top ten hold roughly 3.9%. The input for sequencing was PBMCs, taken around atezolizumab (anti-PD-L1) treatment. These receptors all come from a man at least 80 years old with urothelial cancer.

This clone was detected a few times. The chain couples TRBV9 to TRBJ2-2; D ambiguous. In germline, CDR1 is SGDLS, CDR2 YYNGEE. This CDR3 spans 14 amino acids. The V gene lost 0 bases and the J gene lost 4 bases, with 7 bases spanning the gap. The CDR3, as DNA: TGTGCCAGCAGCGTAGCTCAGGCCACCGGGGAGCTGTTTTTT. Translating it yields CASSVAQATGELFF.

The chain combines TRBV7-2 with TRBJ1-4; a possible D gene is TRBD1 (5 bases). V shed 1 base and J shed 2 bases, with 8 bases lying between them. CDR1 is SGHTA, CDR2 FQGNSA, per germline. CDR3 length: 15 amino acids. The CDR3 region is CASSLGSGTNEKLFF. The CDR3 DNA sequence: TGTGCCAGCAGCTTAGGGTCAGGGACTAATGAAAAACTGTTTTTT.

In DNA, the CDR3 is TGTGCCAGCAGCGTAACAGAGCGGGGGAACACCGGGGAGCTGTTTTTT. It codes for CASSVTERGNTGELFF. The chain carries TRBV9 and TRBJ2-2; 7 nucleotides line up with TRBD2. The CDR3 sequence is 16 residues long. Germline V CDR1 and CDR2: SGDLS, YYNGEE. V lost 1 base and J lost 1; bases outside the gene matches: 4.

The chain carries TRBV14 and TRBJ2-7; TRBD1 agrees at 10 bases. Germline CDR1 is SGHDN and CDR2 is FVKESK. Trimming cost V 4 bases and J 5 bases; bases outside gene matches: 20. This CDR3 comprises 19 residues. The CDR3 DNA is TGTGCCAGCAGCCCCGGGACAGGGGAGACGGGCCTTTTTATGAACGAGCAGTACTTC. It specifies CASSPGTGETGLFMNEQYF.

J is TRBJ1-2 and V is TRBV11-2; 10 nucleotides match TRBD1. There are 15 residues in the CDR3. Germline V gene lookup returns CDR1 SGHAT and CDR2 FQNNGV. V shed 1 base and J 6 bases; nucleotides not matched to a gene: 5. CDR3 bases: TGTGCCAGCAGCTTAGGATCGACAGGGGGCGATGGCTACACCTTC. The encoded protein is CASSLGSTGGDGYTF.

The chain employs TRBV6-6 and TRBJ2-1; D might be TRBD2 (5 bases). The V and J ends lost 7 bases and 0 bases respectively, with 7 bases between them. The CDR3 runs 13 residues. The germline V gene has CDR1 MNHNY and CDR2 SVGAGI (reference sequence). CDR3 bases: TGTGCCAGCATAGCGAGCTCCTACAATGAGCAGTTCTTC. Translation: CASIASSYNEQFF.

CDR3 nucleotides: TGTGCCAGTAGTACGCTAGCGGTCTACAATGAGCAGTTCTTC. The encoded protein is CASSTLAVYNEQFF. The V call is TRBV19, the J call TRBJ2-1; 7 bases align to TRBD2. The germline V gene encodes CDR1 LNHDA and CDR2 SQIVND (reference sequence). Unmatched junction bases numbered 3, after V lost 4 bases and J lost 3 bases. This CDR3 comprises 14 residues.

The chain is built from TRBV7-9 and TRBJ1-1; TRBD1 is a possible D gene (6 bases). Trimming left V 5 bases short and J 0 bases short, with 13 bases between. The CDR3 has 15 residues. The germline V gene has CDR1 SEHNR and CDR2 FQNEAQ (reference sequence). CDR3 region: CASSPQGRMNTEAFF. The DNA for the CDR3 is TGTGCCAGCAGCCCACAGGGTCGAATGAACACTGAAGCTTTCTTT. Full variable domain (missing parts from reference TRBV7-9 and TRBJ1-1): DTGVSQNPRHKITKRGQNVTFRCDPISEHNRLYWYRQTLGQGPEFLTYFQNEAQLEKSRLLSDRFSAERPKGSFSTLEIQRTEQGDSAMYLCASSPQGRMNTEAFFGQGTRLTVV.

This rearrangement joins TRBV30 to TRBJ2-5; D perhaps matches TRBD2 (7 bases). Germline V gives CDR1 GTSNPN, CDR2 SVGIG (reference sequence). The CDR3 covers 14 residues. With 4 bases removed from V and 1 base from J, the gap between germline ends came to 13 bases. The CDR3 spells CAWNRGGFQETQYF. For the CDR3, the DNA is TGTGCCTGGAATAGGGGGGGCTTCCAAGAGACCCAGTACTTC. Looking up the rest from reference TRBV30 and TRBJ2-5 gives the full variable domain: SQTIHQWPATLVQPVGSPLSLECTVEGTSNPNLYWYRQAAGRGLQLLFYSVGIGQISSEVPQNLSASRPQDRQFILSSKKLLLSDSGFYLCAWNRGGFQETQYFGPGTRLLVL.

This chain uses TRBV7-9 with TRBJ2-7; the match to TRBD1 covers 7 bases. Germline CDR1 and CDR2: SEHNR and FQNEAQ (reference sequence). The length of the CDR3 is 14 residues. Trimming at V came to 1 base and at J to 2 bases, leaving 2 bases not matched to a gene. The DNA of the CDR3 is TGTGCCAGCAGCTTAGGACAGGGTACCTACGAGCAGTACTTC. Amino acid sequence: CASSLGQGTYEQYF. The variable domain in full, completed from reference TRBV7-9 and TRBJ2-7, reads DTGVSQNPRHKITKRGQNVTFRCDPISEHNRLYWYRQTLGQGPEFLTYFQNEAQLEKSRLLSDRFSAERPKGSFSTLEIQRTEQGDSAMYLCASSLGQGTYEQYFGPGTRLTVT.

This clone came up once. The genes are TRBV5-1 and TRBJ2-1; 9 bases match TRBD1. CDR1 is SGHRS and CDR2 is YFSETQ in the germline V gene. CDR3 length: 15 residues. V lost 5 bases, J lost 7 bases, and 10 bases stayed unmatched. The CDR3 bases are TGCGCCAGCAGGGTGGACAGGGGCAGGGGAAATGAGCAGTTCTTC. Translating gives CASRVDRGRGNEQFF.

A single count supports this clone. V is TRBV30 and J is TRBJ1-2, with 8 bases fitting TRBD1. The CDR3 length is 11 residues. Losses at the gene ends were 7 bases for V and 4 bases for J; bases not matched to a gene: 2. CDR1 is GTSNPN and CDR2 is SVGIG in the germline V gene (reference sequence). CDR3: CASGQGYGYTF. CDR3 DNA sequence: TGTGCCTCCGGACAGGGCTATGGCTACACCTTC.

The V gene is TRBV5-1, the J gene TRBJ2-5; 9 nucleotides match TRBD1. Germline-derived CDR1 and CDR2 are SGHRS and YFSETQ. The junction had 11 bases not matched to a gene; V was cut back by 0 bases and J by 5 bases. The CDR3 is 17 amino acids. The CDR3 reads CASSLEPGTGRRETQYF. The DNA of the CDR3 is TGCGCCAGCAGCTTGGAACCCGGGACAGGGCGACGGGAGACCCAGTACTTC.

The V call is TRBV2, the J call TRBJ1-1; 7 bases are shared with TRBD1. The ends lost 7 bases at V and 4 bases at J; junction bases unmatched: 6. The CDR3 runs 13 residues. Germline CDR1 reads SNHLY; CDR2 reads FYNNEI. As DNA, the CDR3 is TGTGCCAGCACCACAGGGGTAAGCACTGAAGCTTTCTTT. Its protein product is CASTTGVSTEAFF.

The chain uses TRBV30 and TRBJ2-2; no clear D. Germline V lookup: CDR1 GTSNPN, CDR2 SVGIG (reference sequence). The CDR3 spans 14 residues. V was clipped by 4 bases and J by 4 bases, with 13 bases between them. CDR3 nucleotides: TGTGCCTGGACGCGACTCCGCGCCACCGGGGAGCTGTTTTTT. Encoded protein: CAWTRLRATGELFF.

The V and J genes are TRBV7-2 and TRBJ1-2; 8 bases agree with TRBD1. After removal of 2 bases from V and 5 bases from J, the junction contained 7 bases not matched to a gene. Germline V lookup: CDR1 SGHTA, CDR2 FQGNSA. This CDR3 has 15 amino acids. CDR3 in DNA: TGTGCCAGCAGCTTATCTCCCGACAGGGGATATGGCTACACCTTC. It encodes CASSLSPDRGYGYTF.

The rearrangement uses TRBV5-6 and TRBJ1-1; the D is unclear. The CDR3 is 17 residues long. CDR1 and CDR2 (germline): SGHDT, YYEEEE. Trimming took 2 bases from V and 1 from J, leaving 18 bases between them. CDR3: CASSFDWSGRENTEAFF. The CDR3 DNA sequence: TGTGCCAGCAGCTTTGACTGGTCGGGGAGGGAGAACACTGAAGCTTTCTTT.